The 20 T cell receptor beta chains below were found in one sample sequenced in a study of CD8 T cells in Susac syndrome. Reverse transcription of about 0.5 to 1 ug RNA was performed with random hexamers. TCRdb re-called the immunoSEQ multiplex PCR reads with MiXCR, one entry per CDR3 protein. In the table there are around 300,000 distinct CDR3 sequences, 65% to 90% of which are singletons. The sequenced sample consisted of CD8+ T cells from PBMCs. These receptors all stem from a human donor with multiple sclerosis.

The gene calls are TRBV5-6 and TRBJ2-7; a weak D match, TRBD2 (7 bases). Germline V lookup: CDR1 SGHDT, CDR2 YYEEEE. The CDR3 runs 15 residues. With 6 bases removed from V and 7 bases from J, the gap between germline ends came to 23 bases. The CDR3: CASTPGEGRRGEQYF. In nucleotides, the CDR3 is TGTGCCAGCACACCAGGGGAGGGCAGAAGGGGAGAGCAGTACTTC.

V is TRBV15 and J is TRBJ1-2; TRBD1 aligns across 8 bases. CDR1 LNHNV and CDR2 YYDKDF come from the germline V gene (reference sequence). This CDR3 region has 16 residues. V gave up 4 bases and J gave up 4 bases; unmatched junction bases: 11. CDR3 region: CATSKARQGQGYGYTF. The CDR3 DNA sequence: TGTGCCACCAGCAAAGCCAGACAGGGGCAAGGCTATGGCTACACCTTC.

CDR3 protein: CASIRWEATEAFF. CDR3 in DNA: TGTGCCAGCATCCGATGGGAGGCCACTGAAGCTTTCTTT. The J gene is TRBJ1-1, the V gene TRBV5-6; D gene ambiguous. The CDR3 spans 13 residues. From germline, CDR1 is SGHDT and CDR2 YYEEEE. V was shortened by 6 bases and J by 4 bases, with 13 bases between the two germline ends.

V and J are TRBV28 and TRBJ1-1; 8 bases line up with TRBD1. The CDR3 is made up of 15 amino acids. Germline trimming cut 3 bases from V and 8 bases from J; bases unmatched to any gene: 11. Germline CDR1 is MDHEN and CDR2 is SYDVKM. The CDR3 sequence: CASSFWGLAGGEAFF. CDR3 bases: TGTGCCAGCAGTTTCTGGGGACTCGCAGGGGGCGAAGCTTTCTTT.

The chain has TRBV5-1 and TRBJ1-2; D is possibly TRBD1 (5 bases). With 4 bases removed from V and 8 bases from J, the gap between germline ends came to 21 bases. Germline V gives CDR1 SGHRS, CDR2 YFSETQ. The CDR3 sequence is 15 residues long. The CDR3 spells CASSGDVGVLEGYTF. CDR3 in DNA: TGCGCCAGCAGCGGGGACGTAGGCGTGCTGGAGGGCTACACCTTC.

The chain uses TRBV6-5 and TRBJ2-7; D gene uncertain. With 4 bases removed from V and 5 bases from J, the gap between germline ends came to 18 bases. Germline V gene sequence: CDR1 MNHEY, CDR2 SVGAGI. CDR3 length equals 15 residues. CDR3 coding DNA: TGTGCCAGCAGTTTCCAGGCAAAACCCATCAACGAGCAGTACTTC. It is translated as CASSFQAKPINEQYF.

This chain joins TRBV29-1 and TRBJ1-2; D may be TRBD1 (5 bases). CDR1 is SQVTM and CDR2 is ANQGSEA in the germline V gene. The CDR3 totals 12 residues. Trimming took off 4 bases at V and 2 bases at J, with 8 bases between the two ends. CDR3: CSVVPGNYGYTF. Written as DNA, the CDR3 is TGCAGCGTTGTTCCAGGGAACTATGGCTACACCTTC.

As DNA, the CDR3 is TGTGCCACCAGTGATTCCCAATACCAGCCCCAGCATTTT. This codes for CATSDSQYQPQHF. The V gene is TRBV24-1, the J gene TRBJ1-5; D not resolved. Germline CDR1 and CDR2: KGHDR and SFDVKD. The CDR3 runs 13 residues. The V end was cut by 2 bases, the J end by 7 bases, with 8 bases between.

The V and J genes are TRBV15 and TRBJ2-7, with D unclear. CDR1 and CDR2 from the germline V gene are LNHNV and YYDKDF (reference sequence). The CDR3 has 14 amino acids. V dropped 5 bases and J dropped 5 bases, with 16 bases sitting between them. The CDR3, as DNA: TGTGCCACCAGCCACCGGCGCTCCGTGCACGAGCAGTACTTC. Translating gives CATSHRRSVHEQYF.

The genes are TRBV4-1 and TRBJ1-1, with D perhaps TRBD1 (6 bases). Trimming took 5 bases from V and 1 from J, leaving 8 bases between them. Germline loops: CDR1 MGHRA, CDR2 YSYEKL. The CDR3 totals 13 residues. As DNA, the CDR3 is TGCGCCAGCAGCGGACAGTCGAACACTGAAGCTTTCTTT. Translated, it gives CASSGQSNTEAFF.

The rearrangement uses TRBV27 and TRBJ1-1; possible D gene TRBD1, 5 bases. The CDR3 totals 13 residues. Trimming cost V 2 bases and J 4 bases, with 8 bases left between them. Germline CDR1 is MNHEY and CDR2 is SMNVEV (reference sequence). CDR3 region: CASSLGGFTEAFF. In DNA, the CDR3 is TGTGCCAGCAGTTTAGGGGGTTTCACTGAAGCTTTCTTT.

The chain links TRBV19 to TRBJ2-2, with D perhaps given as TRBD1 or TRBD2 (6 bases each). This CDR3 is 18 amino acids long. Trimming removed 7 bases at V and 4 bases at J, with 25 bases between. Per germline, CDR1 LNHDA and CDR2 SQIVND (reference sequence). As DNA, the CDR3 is TGTGCCAGTACCCTCTTGAGGGGGGACCTGAGGGGCACCGGGGAGCTGTTTTTT. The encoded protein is CASTLLRGDLRGTGELFF.

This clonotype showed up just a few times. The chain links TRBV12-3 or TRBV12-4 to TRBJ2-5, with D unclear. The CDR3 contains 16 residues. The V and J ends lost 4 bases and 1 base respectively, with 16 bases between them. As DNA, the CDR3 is TGTGCCAGCAGTTCTTTCCGGCGGAACCTCCAAGAGACCCAGTACTTC. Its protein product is CASSSFRRNLQETQYF.

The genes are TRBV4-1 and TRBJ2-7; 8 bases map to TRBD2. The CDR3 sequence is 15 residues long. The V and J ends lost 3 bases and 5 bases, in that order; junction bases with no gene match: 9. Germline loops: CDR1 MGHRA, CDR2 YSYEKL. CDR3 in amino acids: CASSQLAGPGHEQYF. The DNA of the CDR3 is TGCGCCAGCAGCCAGCTAGCGGGCCCAGGCCACGAGCAGTACTTC.

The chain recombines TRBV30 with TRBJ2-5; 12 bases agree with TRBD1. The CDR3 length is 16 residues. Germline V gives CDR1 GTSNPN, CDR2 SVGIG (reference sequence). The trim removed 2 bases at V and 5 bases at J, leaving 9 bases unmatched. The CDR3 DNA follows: TGTGCCTGGAGTTCACCGGGACAGGGGGCATGGGAGACCCAGTACTTC. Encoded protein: CAWSSPGQGAWETQYF. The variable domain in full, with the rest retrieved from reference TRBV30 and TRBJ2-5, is SQTIHQWPATLVQPVGSPLSLECTVEGTSNPNLYWYRQAAGRGLQLLFYSVGIGQISSEVPQNLSASRPQDRQFILSSKKLLLSDSGFYLCAWSSPGQGAWETQYFGPGTRLLVL.

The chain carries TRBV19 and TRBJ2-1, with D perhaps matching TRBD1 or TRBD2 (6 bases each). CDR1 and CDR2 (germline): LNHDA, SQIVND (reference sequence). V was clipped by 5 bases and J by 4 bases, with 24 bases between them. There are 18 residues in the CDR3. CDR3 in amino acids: CASSGGGGYGGEYNEQFF. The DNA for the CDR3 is TGTGCCAGTAGTGGAGGAGGGGGGTACGGCGGAGAATACAATGAGCAGTTCTTC.

CDR3 nucleotides: TGTGCCAGCAACCAGGTTAGAGCCGGGACAGGGGTCAACGAGCAGTACTTC. Its translation is CASNQVRAGTGVNEQYF. The rearrangement joins TRBV7-9 to TRBJ2-7; 10 bases align to TRBD1. The CDR3 extends over 17 amino acids. CDR1 and CDR2 from the germline V gene are SEHNR and FQNEAQ (reference sequence). Trimming took 7 bases from V and 5 from J; bases not matched to a gene: 17. Full variable domain (missing parts from reference TRBV7-9 and TRBJ2-7): DTGVSQNPRHKITKRGQNVTFRCDPISEHNRLYWYRQTLGQGPEFLTYFQNEAQLEKSRLLSDRFSAERPKGSFSTLEIQRTEQGDSAMYLCASNQVRAGTGVNEQYFGPGTRLTVT.

The CDR3 spells CASSKTPYLYNSPLHF. CDR3 bases: TGTGCCAGCAGTAAGACACCTTACCTCTATAATTCACCCCTCCACTTT. The J gene is TRBJ1-6, the V gene TRBV27; D is uncertain. Germline-derived CDR1 and CDR2 are MNHEY and SMNVEV (reference sequence). The CDR3 is made up of 16 amino acids. The germline V and J ends were trimmed by 5 bases and 3 bases, with 14 bases remaining between them.

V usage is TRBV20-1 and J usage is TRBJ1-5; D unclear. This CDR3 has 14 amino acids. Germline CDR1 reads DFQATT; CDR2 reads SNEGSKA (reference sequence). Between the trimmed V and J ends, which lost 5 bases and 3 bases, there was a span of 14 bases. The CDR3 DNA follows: TGCAGTGCTTTCCCGGTCGATTTCAATCAGCCCCAGCATTTT. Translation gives CSAFPVDFNQPQHF.

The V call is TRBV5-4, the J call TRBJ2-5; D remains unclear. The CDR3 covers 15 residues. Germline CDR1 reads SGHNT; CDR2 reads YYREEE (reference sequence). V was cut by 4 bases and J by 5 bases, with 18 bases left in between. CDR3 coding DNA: TGTGCCAGCAGCCTCGCCCAGACTTTGCGGGAGACCCAGTACTTC. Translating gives CASSLAQTLRETQYF.